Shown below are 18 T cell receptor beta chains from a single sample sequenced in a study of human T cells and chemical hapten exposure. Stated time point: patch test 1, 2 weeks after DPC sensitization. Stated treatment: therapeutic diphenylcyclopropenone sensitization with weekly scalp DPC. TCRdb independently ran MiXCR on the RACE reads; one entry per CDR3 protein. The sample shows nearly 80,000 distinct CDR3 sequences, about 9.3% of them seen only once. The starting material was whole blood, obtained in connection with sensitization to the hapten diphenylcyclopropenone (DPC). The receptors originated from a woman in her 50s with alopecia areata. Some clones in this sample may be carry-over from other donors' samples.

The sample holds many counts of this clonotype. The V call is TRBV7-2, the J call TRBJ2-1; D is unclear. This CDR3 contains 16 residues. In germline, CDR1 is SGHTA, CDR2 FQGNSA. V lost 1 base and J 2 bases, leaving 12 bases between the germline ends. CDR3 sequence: CASSLVVGIPYNEQFF. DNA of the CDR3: TGTGCCAGCAGCTTAGTCGTAGGGATCCCCTACAATGAGCAGTTCTTC.

CDR3 sequence (DNA): TGTGCCAGCAGCTTAGGGGGGGTTCGCACAGATACGCAGTATTTT. As protein: CASSLGGVRTDTQYF. The chain employs TRBV11-1 and TRBJ2-3; a weak D match, TRBD2 (6 bases). Trimming shortened V by 1 base and J by 1 base, and 9 bases separated the two germline ends. Germline V lookup: CDR1 SGHAT, CDR2 FQDESV (reference sequence). The length of the CDR3 is 15 residues.

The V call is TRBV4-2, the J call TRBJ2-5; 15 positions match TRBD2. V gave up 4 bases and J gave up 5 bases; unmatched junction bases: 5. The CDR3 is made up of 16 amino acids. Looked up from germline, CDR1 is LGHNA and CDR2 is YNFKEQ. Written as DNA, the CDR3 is TGTGCCAGCAGCCCCACCGGGACTAGCGGGAGGGAGACCCAGTACTTC. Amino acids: CASSPTGTSGRETQYF.

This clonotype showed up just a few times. CDR3 nucleotide sequence: TGCGCCAGCAGCCGCCACTCCCCTACTAGCGGGAGGGCTGAGGAGCAGTACTTC. Translation: CASSRHSPTSGRAEEQYF. The chain links TRBV4-3 to TRBJ2-7; 13 nucleotides match TRBD2. After removal of 4 bases from V and 7 bases from J, the junction contained 16 bases not matched to a gene. The length of the CDR3 is 18 residues. The germline CDR1 and CDR2 sequences are LGHNA and YSLEER.

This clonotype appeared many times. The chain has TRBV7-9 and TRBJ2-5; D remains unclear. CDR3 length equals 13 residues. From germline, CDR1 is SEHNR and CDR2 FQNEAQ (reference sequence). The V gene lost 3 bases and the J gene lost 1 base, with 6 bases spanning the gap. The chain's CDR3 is CASSFPGQETQYF. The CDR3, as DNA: TGTGCCAGCAGCTTCCCAGGCCAAGAGACCCAGTACTTC.

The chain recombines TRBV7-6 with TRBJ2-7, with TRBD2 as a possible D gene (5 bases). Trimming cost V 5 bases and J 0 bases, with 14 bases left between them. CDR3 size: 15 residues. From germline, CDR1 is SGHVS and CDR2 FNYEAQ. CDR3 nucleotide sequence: TGTGCCAGCAGCGGCGGAGCGGAGAGCTCCTACGAGCAGTACTTC. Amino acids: CASSGGAESSYEQYF.

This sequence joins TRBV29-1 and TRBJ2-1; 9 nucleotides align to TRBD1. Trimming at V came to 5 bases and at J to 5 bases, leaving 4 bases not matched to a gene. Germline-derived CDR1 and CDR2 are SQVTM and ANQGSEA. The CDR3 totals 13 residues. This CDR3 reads CSVSGQGHNEQFF. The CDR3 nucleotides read TGCAGCGTTAGCGGACAGGGGCACAATGAGCAGTTCTTC.

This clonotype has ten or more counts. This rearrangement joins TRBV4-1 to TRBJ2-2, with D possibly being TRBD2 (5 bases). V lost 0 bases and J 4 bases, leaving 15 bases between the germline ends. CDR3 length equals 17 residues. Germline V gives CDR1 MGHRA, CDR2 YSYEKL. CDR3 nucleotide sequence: TGCGCCAGCAGCCAAGATTGGCTAGCCGCCCTCACCGGGGAGCTGTTTTTT. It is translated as CASSQDWLAALTGELFF.

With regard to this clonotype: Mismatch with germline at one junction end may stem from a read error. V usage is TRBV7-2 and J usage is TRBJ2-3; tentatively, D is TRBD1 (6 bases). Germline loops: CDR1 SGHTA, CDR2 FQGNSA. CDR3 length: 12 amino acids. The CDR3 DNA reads TGTGTCAGCAGCTCGGGACAAAATACGCAGTATTTT. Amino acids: CVSSSGQNTQYF. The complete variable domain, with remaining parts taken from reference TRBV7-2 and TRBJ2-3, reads GAGVSQSPSNKVTEKGKDVELRCDPISGHTALYWYRQSLGQGLEFLIYFQGNSAPDKSGLPSDRFSAERTGGSVSTLTIQRTQQEDSAVYLCVSSSGQNTQYFGPGTRLTVL.

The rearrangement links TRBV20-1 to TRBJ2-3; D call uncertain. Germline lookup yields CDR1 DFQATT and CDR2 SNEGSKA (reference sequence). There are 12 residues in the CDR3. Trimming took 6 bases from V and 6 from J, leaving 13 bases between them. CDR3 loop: CSAPRPGDTQYF. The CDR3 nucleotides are TGCAGTGCCCCGCGTCCCGGGGATACGCAGTATTTT.

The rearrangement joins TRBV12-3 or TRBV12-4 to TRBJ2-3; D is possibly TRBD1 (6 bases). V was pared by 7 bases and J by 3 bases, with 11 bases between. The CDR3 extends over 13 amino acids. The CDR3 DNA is TGTGCCAGCACACAGGGTAGGACAGATACGCAGTATTTT. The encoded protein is CASTQGRTDTQYF.

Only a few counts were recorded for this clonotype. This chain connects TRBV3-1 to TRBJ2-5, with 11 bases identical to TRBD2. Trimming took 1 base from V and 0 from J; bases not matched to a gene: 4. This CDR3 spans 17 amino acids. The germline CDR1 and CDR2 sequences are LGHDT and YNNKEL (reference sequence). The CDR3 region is CASSQGLTSGNQETQYF. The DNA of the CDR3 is TGTGCCAGCAGCCAAGGCTTGACTAGCGGGAACCAAGAGACCCAGTACTTC.

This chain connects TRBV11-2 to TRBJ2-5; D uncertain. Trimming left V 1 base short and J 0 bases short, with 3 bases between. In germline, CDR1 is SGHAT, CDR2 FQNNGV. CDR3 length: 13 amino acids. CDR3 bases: TGTGCCAGCAGCTTAGGGGACCAAGAGACCCAGTACTTC. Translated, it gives CASSLGDQETQYF.

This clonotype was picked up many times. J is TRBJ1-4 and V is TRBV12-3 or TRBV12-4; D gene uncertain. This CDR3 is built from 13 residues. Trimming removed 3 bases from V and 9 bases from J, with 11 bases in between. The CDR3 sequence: CASSFGRSQKLFF. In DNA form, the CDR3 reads TGTGCCAGCAGTTTTGGCAGGTCGCAAAAACTGTTTTTT.

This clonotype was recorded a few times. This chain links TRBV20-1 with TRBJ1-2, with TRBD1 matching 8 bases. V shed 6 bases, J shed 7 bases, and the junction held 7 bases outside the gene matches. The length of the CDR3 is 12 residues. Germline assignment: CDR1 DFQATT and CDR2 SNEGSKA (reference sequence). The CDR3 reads CSALDRGIGYTF. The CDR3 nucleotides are TGCAGTGCCCTAGACAGGGGTATTGGCTACACCTTC.

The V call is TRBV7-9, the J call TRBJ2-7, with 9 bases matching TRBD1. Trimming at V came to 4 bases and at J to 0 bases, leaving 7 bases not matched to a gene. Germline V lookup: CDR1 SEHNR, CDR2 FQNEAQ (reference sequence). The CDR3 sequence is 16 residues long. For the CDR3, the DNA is TGTGCCAGCAGCTCATACCGGGACAGGGTCTCCTACGAGCAGTACTTC. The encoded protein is CASSSYRDRVSYEQYF.

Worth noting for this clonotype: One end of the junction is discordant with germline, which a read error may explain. CDR3 amino acids: CASNTFAGSTYTEALF. CDR3 coding DNA: TGTGCCAGCAACACCTTTGCTGGGTCCACCTACACTGAAGCTCTCTTT. The rearrangement joins TRBV28 to TRBJ1-1; D not resolved. CDR1 and CDR2 (germline): MDHEN, SYDVKM. The length of the CDR3 is 16 residues.

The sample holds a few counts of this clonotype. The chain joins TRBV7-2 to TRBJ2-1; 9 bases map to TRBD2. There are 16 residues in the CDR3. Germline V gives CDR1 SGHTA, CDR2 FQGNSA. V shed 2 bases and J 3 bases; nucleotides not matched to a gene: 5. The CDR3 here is CASSLWGSGGYNEQFF. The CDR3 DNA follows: TGTGCCAGCAGCTTATGGGGTAGCGGGGGCTACAATGAGCAGTTCTTC.